The clone carrying this TCR beta chain was observed once. This entry comes from a study of spatial heterogeneity in lung cancer. This CDR3 contains 12 residues. Deletions cut 7 bases from V and 6 bases from J, with 9 bases between. Per germline, CDR1 MNHEY and CDR2 SVGEGT. Noted time point: sample taken at primary tumor resection. The authors sequenced whole RNA from tumor, nontumor lung or frozen PBMC without sorting. Using its own MiXCR run on the 5' RACE reads, TCRdb lists one record per CDR3 protein. Of about 85,000 distinct CDR3 sequences listed, approximately 20% are singletons. This sequence originates from a male donor with early-stage non-small cell lung cancer. The genes are TRBV6-2 or TRBV6-3 and TRBJ2-2, with D hard to call. The sequencing here drew on PBMCs, taken at surgery. CDR3 sequence (DNA): TGTGCCAGCACCAGCGAGGCCGGGGAGCTGTTTTTT. Encoded protein: CASTSEAGELFF.